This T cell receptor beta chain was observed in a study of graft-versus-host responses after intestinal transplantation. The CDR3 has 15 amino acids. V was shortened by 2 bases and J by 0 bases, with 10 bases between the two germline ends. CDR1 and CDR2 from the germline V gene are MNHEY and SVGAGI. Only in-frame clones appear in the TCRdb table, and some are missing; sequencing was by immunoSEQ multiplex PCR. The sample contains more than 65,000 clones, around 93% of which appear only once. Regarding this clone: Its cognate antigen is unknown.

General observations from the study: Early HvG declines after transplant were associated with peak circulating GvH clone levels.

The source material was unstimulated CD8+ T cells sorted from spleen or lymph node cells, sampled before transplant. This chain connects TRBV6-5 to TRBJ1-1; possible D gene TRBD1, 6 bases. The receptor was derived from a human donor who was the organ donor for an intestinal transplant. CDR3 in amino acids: CASSYRGRMNTEAFF. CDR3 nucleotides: TGTGCCAGCAGTTACAGGGGGAGAATGAACACTGAAGCTTTCTTT.